The 16 T cell receptor beta chains below were found in one sample sequenced in a study of T cell changes during pregnancy in multiple sclerosis (dated by TCRdb to between 2018 and 2021). The method was the immunoSEQ multiplex PCR assay. TCRdb limited this immuneACCESS table to in-frame rearrangements with V and J called. A share of clones is missing; checked studies link under half to unresolved V genes, and the rest is unexplained. In all, the sample holds roughly 63,000 clones, and 93% of those were seen once. The ten largest clones capture 3% to 4% of the sample. Source: CD8+ T cells from peripheral blood mononuclear cells, taken in the second trimester of pregnancy. These receptors all come from a female donor with multiple sclerosis, enrolled in a pregnancy study.

The J gene is TRBJ1-2, the V gene TRBV4-2; 8 bases fit TRBD1. The CDR3 runs to 16 residues. Germline CDR1 reads LGHNA; CDR2 reads YNFKEQ. V lost 0 bases to trimming and J lost 2 bases; unmatched junction nucleotides: 5. The CDR3 sequence is CASSQEGTGENYGYTF. The CDR3, as DNA: TGTGCCAGCAGCCAAGAAGGGACAGGAGAGAACTATGGCTACACCTTC.

The chain combines TRBV4-3 with TRBJ1-1, with 11 bases that match TRBD1. The length of the CDR3 is 16 residues. J gave up 4 bases and V 1 base, and 5 bases lay outside the gene matches. CDR1 is LGHNA and CDR2 is YSLEER in the germline V gene. The CDR3 coding sequence is TGCGCCAGCAGCCAAGTTCCCGGGACAGGGGGCACTGAAGCTTTCTTT. This encodes CASSQVPGTGGTEAFF.

This clone has more than one count but fewer than ten. The rearrangement uses TRBV19 and TRBJ1-1; TRBD1 is a possible D gene (5 bases). The germline V gene encodes CDR1 LNHDA and CDR2 SQIVND (reference sequence). V shed 7 bases and J shed 4 bases, with 16 bases lying between them. The CDR3 spans 14 residues. The CDR3: CASTRWGVGTEAFF. CDR3 nucleotides: TGTGCCAGTACCCGCTGGGGGGTTGGCACTGAAGCTTTCTTT.

This chain joins TRBV2 and TRBJ2-7; the D is unclear. The CDR3 is made up of 12 amino acids. Germline values: CDR1 SNHLY, CDR2 FYNNEI. V dropped 7 bases and J dropped 0 bases, with 7 bases sitting between them. The DNA for the CDR3 is TGTGCCAGCAAATCAGGCTCCTACGAGCAGTACTTC. This sequence encodes CASKSGSYEQYF. Together with reference TRBV2 and TRBJ2-7, the CDR3 gives the full variable domain: EPEVTQTPSHQVTQMGQEVILRCVPISNHLYFYWYRQILGQKVEFLVSFYNNEISEKSEIFDDQFSVERPDGSNFTLKIRSTKLEDSAMYFCASKSGSYEQYFGPGTRLTVT.

The genes are TRBV18 and TRBJ2-1; 11 nucleotides match TRBD2. Germline loops: CDR1 KGHSH, CDR2 LQKENI. CDR3 length: 15 amino acids. With V trimmed by 3 bases and J by 6 bases, 4 bases remained unmatched. Written as DNA, the CDR3 is TGTGCCAGCTCACCCATAGCGGGGGGGATCAATGAGCAGTTCTTC. It specifies CASSPIAGGINEQFF. Combining the CDR3 with reference TRBV18 and TRBJ2-1 gives the whole variable domain NAGVMQNPRHLVRRRGQEARLRCSPMKGHSHVYWYRQLPEEGLKFMVYLQKENIIDESGMPKERFSAEFPKEGPSILRIQQVVRGDSAAYFCASSPIAGGINEQFFGPGTRLTVL.

The V gene is TRBV29-1, the J gene TRBJ2-5, with TRBD1 identical over 7 bases. Per germline, CDR1 SQVTM and CDR2 ANQGSEA. Trimming removed 3 bases from V and 2 bases from J; junction bases left unmatched: 6. The CDR3 runs 14 residues. CDR3 sequence (DNA): TGCAGCGTTGAGGGGACAGCCCTACAAGAGACCCAGTACTTC. This gives the protein CSVEGTALQETQYF.

The chain has TRBV7-9 and TRBJ2-3; 14 nucleotides match TRBD2. The CDR3 extends over 16 amino acids. Germline-derived CDR1 and CDR2 are SEHNR and FQNEAQ (reference sequence). Losses at the gene ends were 6 bases for V and 7 bases for J; bases not matched to a gene: 9. The CDR3 region has the DNA TGTGCCAGCAGTGGACTAGCGGGGGGTCCGGGGTATACGCAGTATTTT. It codes for CASSGLAGGPGYTQYF.

V usage is TRBV28 and J usage is TRBJ2-7; weak D call: TRBD1 (6 bases). V was pared by 6 bases and J by 5 bases, with 44 bases between. The CDR3 extends over 23 amino acids. Per the germline V gene, CDR1 is MDHEN and CDR2 is SYDVKM. CDR3 nucleotides: TGTGCCAGCAGCTACCCGAGGAGTTCACCAGGCAAGCGCGGCCCGAGGGACATCGACGAGCAGTACTTC. This gives the protein CASSYPRSSPGKRGPRDIDEQYF. The whole variable domain, filled in from reference TRBV28 and TRBJ2-7, reads DVKVTQSSRYLVKRTGEKVFLECVQDMDHENMFWYRQDPGLGLRLIYFSYDVKMKEKGDIPEGYSVSREKKERFSLILESASTNQTSMYLCASSYPRSSPGKRGPRDIDEQYFGPGTRLTVT.

V usage is TRBV12-5 and J usage is TRBJ2-7; weak D call: TRBD1 (5 bases). Germline lookup yields CDR1 LGHNT and CDR2 FRNRAP. V shed 5 bases and J shed 3 bases, with 14 bases lying between them. The CDR3 covers 14 residues. The DNA of the CDR3 is TGTGCTAGTGGTCCAGGGCTGGTCTTCTACGAGCAGTACTTC. Its protein is CASGPGLVFYEQYF.

The chain combines TRBV27 with TRBJ1-5; D might be TRBD1 (5 bases). In germline, CDR1 is MNHEY, CDR2 SMNVEV (reference sequence). V was cut by 8 bases and J by 4 bases, with 6 bases left in between. The CDR3 sequence is 11 residues long. CDR3 DNA sequence: TGTGCCAGCGGGACTAATCAGCCCCAGCATTTT. Translating gives CASGTNQPQHF.

The chain carries TRBV27 and TRBJ2-1, with D perhaps matching TRBD2 (6 bases). V lost 11 bases and J lost 5, with 10 bases in between. This CDR3 region has 11 residues. CDR1 is MNHEY, CDR2 SMNVEV, per germline (reference sequence). The CDR3 region has the DNA TGTGCCGTCGGGGGTCACAATGAGCAGTTCTTC. Translated: CAVGGHNEQFF.

CDR3 sequence reads: CASSQGTGINQPQHF. The CDR3, as DNA: TGCGCCAGCAGCCAAGGGACAGGGATCAATCAGCCCCAGCATTTT. The chain is built from TRBV4-3 and TRBJ1-5; 8 nucleotides agree with TRBD1. This CDR3 is built from 15 residues. Germline CDR1 reads LGHNA; CDR2 reads YSLEER. The V and J ends lost 1 base and 3 bases, in that order; junction bases with no gene match: 2.

This clone was detected once. The chain combines TRBV5-7 with TRBJ1-1; D perhaps matches TRBD1 (5 bases). TRBV5-7 is noted as an ORF with a role that remains uncertain. Trimming shortened V by 0 bases and J by 3 bases, and 18 bases separated the two germline ends. The CDR3 totals 17 residues. The CDR3 sequence is CASSLALRTTYDTEAFF. CDR3 nucleotides: TGTGCCAGCAGCTTGGCTCTTAGGACAACATATGACACTGAAGCTTTCTTT.

The chain combines TRBV6-1 with TRBJ1-5; 7 bases fit TRBD1. V dropped 3 bases and J dropped 2; count of bases not matched to a gene: 4. The CDR3 length is 15 residues. CDR1 and CDR2 (germline): MNHNS, SASEGT. The CDR3 is CASSEVGGGNQPQHF. The CDR3 nucleotides are TGTGCCAGCAGTGAGGTAGGGGGCGGCAATCAGCCCCAGCATTTT.

V and J are TRBV19 and TRBJ1-1; D gene unclear. Germline CDR1 reads LNHDA; CDR2 reads SQIVND (reference sequence). This CDR3 spans 14 amino acids. With 3 bases removed from V and 1 base from J, the gap between germline ends came to 9 bases. DNA of the CDR3: TGTGCCAGTAGTATGGAGGGAACGAACACTGAAGCTTTCTTT. This encodes CASSMEGTNTEAFF.

The chain joins TRBV9 to TRBJ2-7; D unresolved. The V end lost 2 bases, the J end lost 2 bases, and 14 bases lay between the germline ends. This CDR3 contains 15 residues. The germline V gene encodes CDR1 SGDLS and CDR2 YYNGEE. The CDR3 region has the DNA TGTGCCAGCAGCGTCTCTGCCGTGAGCGCCTACGAGCAGTACTTC. Its translation is CASSVSAVSAYEQYF.